This TCR beta chain stems from a study of early T cells in non-severe SARS-CoV-2 infection. Study-level information: Sequencing of bulk RNA from unsorted whole blood was done, without chain pairing.

Individual cDNA molecules received unique molecular identifiers during library preparation. Each CDR3 protein gets one entry after TCRdb re-called the 5' RACE reads with MiXCR. The table has tens of thousands of distinct CDR3 sequences, roughly 13% seen once. Looked up from germline, CDR1 is SGHTA and CDR2 is FQGNSA. The CDR3 is 13 amino acids. V was clipped by 2 bases and J by 1 base, with 5 bases between them. Regarding the study as a whole: Private and CD4 specificities were missed by VDJdb matching, skewed to anti-spike CD8.

On this clonotype: Antigen unknown.

The V gene is TRBV7-2, the J gene TRBJ1-1; D unresolved. Sequencing was done on a sample of whole blood. The TCR originated in an adult who was a healthcare worker with PCR-confirmed SARS-CoV-2 infection or an uninfected control (not recorded which). The chain's CDR3 is CASSLNWNTEAFF. CDR3 nucleotides: TGTGCCAGCAGCTTAAATTGGAACACTGAAGCTTTCTTT.